This TCR beta chain emerged from a study of blood T cell repertoires in COVID-19. About the research overall: Samples representing acute and convalescent COVID-19 were sourced from the United States, Italy and Spain. Nucleic acid was either cDNA or gDNA, and it came from T cells, B-cell-depleted T cells, or PBMCs.

V was clipped by 9 bases and J by 0 bases; unmatched bases: 4. The germline V gene encodes CDR1 LNHDA and CDR2 SQIVND (reference sequence). The CDR3 runs 14 residues. As originally analysed: Quantification of nucleated cells was approximated via reference gene primer amplification. Data came from immunoSEQ multiplex PCR; TCRdb stores just in-frame clones and leaves some out. That table supplies the V and J calls and clone size; D and trimming were determined from the DNA. The sample records under 100,000 clones, 85% being singletons. The sequenced sample was peripheral blood. This clonotype was obtained from a woman aged 70-85 years with active or convalescent COVID-19. The gene calls are TRBV19 and TRBJ1-1, with TRBD1 identical over 10 bases. The CDR3 nucleotides read TGTGCCAGCCGGGACAGGGGATTGAACACTGAAGCTTTCTTT. Translation: CASRDRGLNTEAFF.